The clone carrying this TCR beta chain was counted only a few times. The antigen is undetermined. Bulk TCR libraries used previously described methods and listed TCR primers. TCRdb called the PCR reads again in MiXCR, with one record for every CDR3 protein. The table lists hundreds of thousands of distinct CDR3 sequences, about 25% of them singletons. The entry originates in a study of molecular identifiers for immune sequencing clone quantification. Overall study findings and caveats: Jurkat TCR RNA spiked in from one cell (amid approximately 1 million naive cells) was reportedly detectable.

Naive CD8 T cell sorting was performed on the CD8+CD4-CCR7+CD45RA+ phenotype. The sample was naive CD8+ T cells from blood, with Jurkat cell RNA spiked in. Noted subset: FACS-sorted CD8+CD4-CCR7+CD45RA+ naive T cells. This TCR derives from a human donor in good health. Some libraries in this study had Jurkat cell RNA spiked in.

The CDR3 DNA is TGTGCCAGTTTAATTGGACAGTTAGACACTGAAGCTTTCTTT. Protein sequence: CASLIGQLDTEAFF. V is TRBV28 and J is TRBJ1-1, with a weak D call TRBD1 (6 bases). Deletions cut 9 bases from V and 3 bases from J, with 17 bases between. The CDR3 is 14 residues long. The germline CDR1 and CDR2 sequences are MDHEN and SYDVKM.